This TCR beta chain was identified in a study of CD8 T cells in ankylosing spondylitis. This clonotype was picked up many times. Its antigen remains unidentified. Germline V gene lookup returns CDR1 LGHNA and CDR2 YNFKEQ. The length of the CDR3 is 15 residues. V lost 0 bases and J lost 4, with 10 bases in between. For TCR beta, libraries came from quantitative 5'-RACE with molecular barcodes. TCRdb processed the 5' RACE reads anew with MiXCR; each CDR3 protein has one entry. This table has more than 110,000 distinct CDR3 sequences, roughly 8.3% appearing once. Study-level findings and limits: The study identified a TCR beta motif of fewer than 10 highly homologous variants that appeared characteristic of ankylosing spondylitis blood. Previously reported in reactive arthritis synovial fluid and blood were some of the motif variants. Clones tied to disease were said to be significantly enriched in matched ankylosing spondylitis synovial fluid.

The V and J genes are TRBV4-2 and TRBJ2-1; D not resolved. The clonotype originates from a male donor with ankylosing spondylitis. The sample comprised synovial fluid, either unsorted or a sorted T cell fraction (not recorded which). Here the CDR3 reads CASSQDRTTYNEQFF. Written as DNA, the CDR3 is TGTGCCAGCAGCCAAGATCGGACCACTTACAATGAGCAGTTCTTC.